This T cell receptor (beta chain) was recovered during a study of cytomegalovirus exposure and HLA in healthy donors. In regard to this clone: The antigen is unknown.

In the PCR, 60 Vbeta and 13 Jbeta primers were used. Using immunoSEQ multiplex PCR, the repertoire was profiled, and TCRdb retains in-frame clones only, with some absent. This table has some 140,000 clones, 80% appearing once. General study points: TCR beta sequences numbering under 20,000 were associated with HLA alleles at 0.05 false discovery rate in a later analysis.

Trimming removed 0 bases at V and 8 bases at J, with 12 bases between. Germline-derived CDR1 and CDR2 are SGHRS and YFSETQ. The CDR3 runs to 14 residues. This TCR derives from a man aged 30 to 39 in good health and CMV-seropositive. This sequence joins TRBV5-1 and TRBJ2-1; D might be TRBD2 (5 bases). Source material: PBMCs. The DNA for the CDR3 is TGCGCCAGCAGCTTGGGCGACTTCGGGGATGAGCAGTTCTTC. Translation gives CASSLGDFGDEQFF.